These 18 T cell receptor beta chains originate from one sample sequenced in a study of monozygotic twins with cystic fibrosis. Method: immunoSEQ multiplex PCR; TCRdb's copy keeps in-frame clones and lacks some. The sample contains roughly 20,000 clones, 95% to 98% of which appear only once. The sequenced sample consisted of blood. These receptors all stem from a young woman with cystic fibrosis.

This chain connects TRBV6-1 to TRBJ2-3, with 13 bases identical to TRBD2. V was pared by 8 bases and J by 2 bases, with 1 base of the junction left unmatched. Germline V lookup: CDR1 MNHNS, CDR2 SASEGT. The CDR3 spans 14 residues. The CDR3 coding sequence is TGTGCCAGCGGACTAGCGGGGGTCACAGATACGCAGTATTTT. It is translated as CASGLAGVTDTQYF.

CDR3 bases: TGTGCCAGCAGCGTAGAAGGGCAGGCCTACAATGAGCAGTTCTTC. Translation: CASSVEGQAYNEQFF. The chain carries TRBV9 and TRBJ2-1; D gene ambiguous. This CDR3 has 15 residues. The germline V gene has CDR1 SGDLS and CDR2 YYNGEE. The ends were cut back, 0 bases at V and 2 bases at J, with 9 bases in the middle.

The gene calls are TRBV5-1 and TRBJ2-7; TRBD1 matches at 8 bases. The CDR3 totals 16 residues. V dropped 2 bases and J dropped 2; count of bases not matched to a gene: 9. Germline loops: CDR1 SGHRS, CDR2 YFSETQ. The CDR3 reads CASSLGDRGNPYEQYF. DNA of the CDR3: TGCGCCAGCAGCTTAGGCGACAGGGGAAATCCCTACGAGCAGTACTTC.

The chain employs TRBV4-3 and TRBJ1-1; D is ambiguous. The CDR3 extends over 13 amino acids. The V end was cut by 0 bases, the J end by 1 base, with 3 bases between. Germline CDR1 LGHNA, CDR2 YSLEER. The CDR3 protein is CASSQDGNTEAFF. Written as DNA, the CDR3 is TGCGCCAGCAGCCAAGATGGGAACACTGAAGCTTTCTTT.

The chain recombines TRBV28 with TRBJ2-3; 11 bases agree with TRBD2. Unmatched junction bases numbered 6, after V lost 4 bases and J lost 3 bases. The CDR3 length is 16 residues. Germline-derived CDR1 and CDR2 are MDHEN and SYDVKM. The CDR3 protein is CASSSQLAGDTDTQYF. CDR3 sequence (DNA): TGTGCCAGCAGTTCTCAACTAGCGGGAGATACAGATACGCAGTATTTT.

The chain couples TRBV30 to TRBJ2-5; TRBD2 aligns across 8 bases. Germline trimming cut 3 bases from V and 5 bases from J; bases unmatched to any gene: 2. Per germline, CDR1 GTSNPN and CDR2 SVGIG (reference sequence). The CDR3 covers 12 residues. The CDR3 DNA reads TGTGCCTGGAGAGCTAGCGGGGAGACCCAGTACTTC. This codes for CAWRASGETQYF. Full variable domain (rest looked up from reference TRBV30 and TRBJ2-5): SQTIHQWPATLVQPVGSPLSLECTVEGTSNPNLYWYRQAAGRGLQLLFYSVGIGQISSEVPQNLSASRPQDRQFILSSKKLLLSDSGFYLCAWRASGETQYFGPGTRLLVL.

The sample holds one count of this clone. Here the CDR3 DNA reads TGTGCCAGCAGCTACCGTCTCCCCGGGGAGCTGTTTTTT. Protein: CASSYRLPGELFF. V and J are TRBV7-2 and TRBJ2-2, with no clear D. Trimming left V 4 bases short and J 6 bases short, with 9 bases between. The germline CDR1 and CDR2 sequences are SGHTA and FQGNSA. The CDR3 consists of 13 residues.

This chain links TRBV2 with TRBJ1-3; D unclear. This CDR3 has 15 amino acids. The germline V gene has CDR1 SNHLY and CDR2 FYNNEI. V was pared by 2 bases and J by 0 bases, with 8 bases between. CDR3 sequence: CASSELALSGNTIYF. The CDR3 DNA is TGTGCCAGCAGTGAATTGGCCCTCTCTGGAAACACCATATATTTT.

The rearrangement joins TRBV27 to TRBJ2-2; 7 nucleotides match TRBD1. CDR1 is MNHEY and CDR2 is SMNVEV in the germline V gene (reference sequence). This CDR3 contains 15 residues. With V trimmed by 6 bases and J by 2 bases, 6 bases remained unmatched. Here the CDR3 reads CASSRRDSNTGELFF. Written as DNA, the CDR3 is TGTGCCAGCAGCCGCCGGGACAGCAACACCGGGGAGCTGTTTTTT.

The chain joins TRBV10-3 to TRBJ2-7, with D possibly matching TRBD1 (5 bases). The CDR3 extends over 11 amino acids. Trimming stripped 4 bases from V and 4 bases from J, with 5 bases between. Germline V gene data show CDR1 as ENHRY and CDR2 as SYGVKD. The CDR3 protein is CAISAGYEQYF. The CDR3 nucleotides are TGTGCCATCAGTGCAGGGTACGAGCAGTACTTC.

V and J are TRBV6-1 and TRBJ1-1; 8 bases fit TRBD1. The J segment lost 5 bases and the V segment lost 6 bases, leaving 11 bases of the junction unmatched. This CDR3 has 15 residues. Germline CDR1 and CDR2: MNHNS and SASEGT. The CDR3 region has the DNA TGTGCCAGCAGGACGGGACAGGCCTCAGGGACTGAAGCTTTCTTT. It specifies CASRTGQASGTEAFF.

V gene TRBV10-3 combines with J gene TRBJ2-2, with TRBD1 matching over 8 bases. The CDR3 consists of 14 residues. The V gene's germline CDR1 is ENHRY and CDR2 SYGVKD. J lost 1 base, V lost 6 bases, and 1 base had no gene match. The CDR3 loop is CAIRQGVNTGELFF. In DNA form, the CDR3 reads TGTGCCATCAGACAGGGGGTGAACACCGGGGAGCTGTTTTTT.

The chain joins TRBV6-5 to TRBJ1-2; 7 nucleotides agree with TRBD1. Germline V gene data show CDR1 as MNHEY and CDR2 as SVGAGI. V lost 7 bases to trimming and J lost 4 bases; unmatched junction nucleotides: 9. The CDR3 has 14 amino acids. CDR3 loop: CASKATGYLYGYTF. Here the CDR3 DNA reads TGTGCCAGCAAAGCGACAGGGTATCTCTATGGCTACACCTTC.

A single count supports this clone. The chain carries TRBV11-2 and TRBJ1-2; weak D call: TRBD1 (5 bases). V shed 2 bases and J shed 3 bases, with 13 bases lying between them. The CDR3 covers 15 residues. Looked up from germline, CDR1 is SGHAT and CDR2 is FQNNGV. The CDR3 spells CASSLLSDSYYGYTF. The CDR3 DNA is TGTGCCAGCAGCTTATTGTCCGACAGCTACTATGGCTACACCTTC. Full variable domain (outside the CDR3, taken from reference TRBV11-2 and TRBJ1-2): EAGVAQSPRYKIIEKRQSVAFWCNPISGHATLYWYQQILGQGPKLLIQFQNNGVVDDSQLPKDRFSAERLKGVDSTLKIQPAKLEDSAVYLCASSLLSDSYYGYTFGSGTRLTVV.

The chain is built from TRBV19 and TRBJ2-1; TRBD2 agrees at 8 bases. J was trimmed by 15 bases and V by 0 bases; bases with no gene match: 4. The CDR3 extends over 12 amino acids. The germline V gene has CDR1 LNHDA and CDR2 SQIVND (reference sequence). CDR3 bases: TGTGCCAGTAGTATAGAGCGGACTAGCCTGTTCTTC. It translates to CASSIERTSLFF.

The chain uses TRBV28 and TRBJ1-5; maybe TRBD1 (5 bases). Germline loops: CDR1 MDHEN, CDR2 SYDVKM. This CDR3 contains 15 residues. Trimming pared 5 bases from V and 3 bases from J, leaving 14 bases between. CDR3 DNA sequence: TGTGCCAGCAGTACCGGGACGGTAAACAATCAGCCCCAGCATTTT. It encodes CASSTGTVNNQPQHF. The whole variable domain, remainder taken from reference TRBV28 and TRBJ1-5, is DVKVTQSSRYLVKRTGEKVFLECVQDMDHENMFWYRQDPGLGLRLIYFSYDVKMKEKGDIPEGYSVSREKKERFSLILESASTNQTSMYLCASSTGTVNNQPQHFGDGTRLSIL.

This sequence joins TRBV7-9 and TRBJ1-2; 12 positions match TRBD1. CDR3 size: 17 residues. Germline V CDR1 and CDR2: SEHNR, FQNEAQ (reference sequence). Trimming cost V 5 bases and J 1 base; bases outside gene matches: 8. DNA for the CDR3: TGTGCCAGCAGCGCCCGGGACAGGGGGCTGCGTAACTATGGCTACACCTTC. Protein: CASSARDRGLRNYGYTF.

The chain has TRBV2 and TRBJ2-5; 7 positions match TRBD2. The V gene's germline CDR1 is SNHLY and CDR2 FYNNEI. Germline trimming cut 4 bases from V and 0 bases from J; bases unmatched to any gene: 5. The CDR3 totals 15 residues. The CDR3 reads CASSGQRGYQETQYF. In DNA form, the CDR3 reads TGTGCCAGCAGTGGGCAGCGGGGTTACCAAGAGACCCAGTACTTC.